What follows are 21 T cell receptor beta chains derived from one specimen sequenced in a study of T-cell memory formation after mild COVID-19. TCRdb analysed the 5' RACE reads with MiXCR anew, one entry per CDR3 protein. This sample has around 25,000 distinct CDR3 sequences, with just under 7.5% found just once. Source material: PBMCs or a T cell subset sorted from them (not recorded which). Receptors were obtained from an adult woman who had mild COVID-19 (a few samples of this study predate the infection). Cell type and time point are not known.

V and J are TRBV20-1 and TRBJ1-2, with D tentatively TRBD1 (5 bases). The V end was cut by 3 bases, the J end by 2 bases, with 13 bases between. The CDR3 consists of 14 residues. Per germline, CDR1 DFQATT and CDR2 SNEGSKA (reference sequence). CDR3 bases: TGCAGTGCTAGTAGGCAGGGACCAAACTATGGCTACACCTTC. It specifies CSASRQGPNYGYTF.

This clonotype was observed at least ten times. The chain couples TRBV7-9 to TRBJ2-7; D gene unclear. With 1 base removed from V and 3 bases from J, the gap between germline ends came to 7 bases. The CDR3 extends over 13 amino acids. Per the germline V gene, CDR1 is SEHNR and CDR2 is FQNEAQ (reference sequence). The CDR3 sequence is CASSLGQIYEQYF. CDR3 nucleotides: TGTGCCAGCAGCTTAGGGCAGATCTACGAGCAGTACTTC. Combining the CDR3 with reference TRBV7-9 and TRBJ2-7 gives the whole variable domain DTGVSQNPRHKITKRGQNVTFRCDPISEHNRLYWYRQTLGQGPEFLTYFQNEAQLEKSRLLSDRFSAERPKGSFSTLEIQRTEQGDSAMYLCASSLGQIYEQYFGPGTRLTVT.

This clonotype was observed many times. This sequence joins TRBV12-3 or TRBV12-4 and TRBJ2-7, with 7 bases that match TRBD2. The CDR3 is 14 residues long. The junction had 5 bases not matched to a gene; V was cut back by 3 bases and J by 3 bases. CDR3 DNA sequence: TGTGCCAGCAGTTTTGGAGGGAGGGGCTACGAGCAGTACTTC. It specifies CASSFGGRGYEQYF.

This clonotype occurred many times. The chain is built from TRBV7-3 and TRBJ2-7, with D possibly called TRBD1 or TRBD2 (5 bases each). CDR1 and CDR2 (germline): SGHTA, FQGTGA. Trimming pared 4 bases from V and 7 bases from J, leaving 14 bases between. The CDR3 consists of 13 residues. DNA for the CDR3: TGTGCCAGCAGCTCGGGACCGACGGGGGAGCAGTACTTC. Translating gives CASSSGPTGEQYF.

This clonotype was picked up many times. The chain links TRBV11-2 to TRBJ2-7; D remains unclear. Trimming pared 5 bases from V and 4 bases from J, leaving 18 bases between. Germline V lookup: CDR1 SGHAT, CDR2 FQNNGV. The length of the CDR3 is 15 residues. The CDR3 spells CASSPIRHKDYEQYF. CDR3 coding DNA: TGTGCCAGCAGCCCAATAAGGCACAAGGATTACGAGCAGTACTTC.

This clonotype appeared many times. CDR3 region: CSARSTALLAGVRETQYF. DNA of the CDR3: TGCAGTGCTAGATCTACCGCCTTACTAGCGGGAGTTCGGGAGACCCAGTACTTC. V and J are TRBV20-1 and TRBJ2-5; 11 nucleotides align to TRBD2. The V gene's germline CDR1 is DFQATT and CDR2 SNEGSKA (reference sequence). V lost 2 bases to trimming and J lost 5 bases; unmatched junction nucleotides: 16. This CDR3 region has 18 residues.

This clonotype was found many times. CDR3 nucleotide sequence: TGTGCCAGCTCACCAGGCAGTCTATACACTGAAGCTTTCTTT. Amino acid sequence: CASSPGSLYTEAFF. V usage is TRBV18 and J usage is TRBJ1-1; D gene uncertain. V dropped 2 bases and J dropped 3 bases, with 10 bases sitting between them. This CDR3 has 14 residues. Germline-derived CDR1 and CDR2 are KGHSH and LQKENI.

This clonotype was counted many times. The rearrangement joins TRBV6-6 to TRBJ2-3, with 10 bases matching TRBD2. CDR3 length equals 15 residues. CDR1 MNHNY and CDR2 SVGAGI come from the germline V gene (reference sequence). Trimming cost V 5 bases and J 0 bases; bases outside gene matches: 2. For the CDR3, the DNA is TGTGCCAGCAGTCCACTAGCGGGAAGCACAGATACGCAGTATTTT. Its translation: CASSPLAGSTDTQYF.

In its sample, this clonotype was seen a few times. The CDR3 DNA reads as TGTGCCAGCAGTTACAGCGGGATGGGGAATGAGCAGTTCTTC. Protein: CASSYSGMGNEQFF. The chain carries TRBV6-5 and TRBJ2-1, with 7 bases matching TRBD2. The CDR3 runs 14 residues. After removal of 2 bases from V and 7 bases from J, the junction contained 5 bases not matched to a gene. Germline V CDR1 and CDR2: MNHEY, SVGAGI.

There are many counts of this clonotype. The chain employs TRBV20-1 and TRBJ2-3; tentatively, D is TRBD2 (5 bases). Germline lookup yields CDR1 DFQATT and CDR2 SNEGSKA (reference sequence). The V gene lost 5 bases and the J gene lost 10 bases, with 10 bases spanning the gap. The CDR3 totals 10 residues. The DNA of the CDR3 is TGCAGTGCTGAGGGCGTGGCGCAGTATTTT. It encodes CSAEGVAQYF.

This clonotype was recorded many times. The CDR3 nucleotides read TGTGCCAGCAGTGACGGAGGGACCCTCCACTTT. The encoded protein is CASSDGGTLHF. The chain employs TRBV25-1 and TRBJ1-6; D is unresolved. Trimming took off 3 bases at V and 14 bases at J, with 8 bases between the two ends. Germline CDR1 reads MGHDK; CDR2 reads SYGVNS. This CDR3 spans 11 amino acids.

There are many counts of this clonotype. CDR3 in amino acids: CASIRTGFEQYF. The DNA for the CDR3 is TGTGCCAGCATCCGGACAGGGTTCGAGCAGTACTTC. This chain links TRBV5-4 with TRBJ2-7, with TRBD1 identical over 8 bases. The trim removed 6 bases at V and 6 bases at J, leaving 5 bases unmatched. This CDR3 is built from 12 residues. Germline CDR1 SGHNT, CDR2 YYREEE (reference sequence). Full variable domain (outside the CDR3, taken from reference TRBV5-4 and TRBJ2-7): ETGVTQSPTHLIKTRGQQVTLRCSSQSGHNTVSWYQQALGQGPQFIFQYYREEENGRGNFPPRFSGLQFPNYSSELNVNALELDDSALYLCASIRTGFEQYFGPGTRLTVT.

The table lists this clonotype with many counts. CDR3 sequence (DNA): TGTGCCAGCAGCCTACGAGGGGGCAAGGAAGCTTTCTTT. It is translated as CASSLRGGKEAFF. The chain is built from TRBV5-8 and TRBJ1-1, with 7 bases identical to TRBD1. V lost 4 bases and J lost 8; bases outside the gene matches: 8. The CDR3 spans 13 residues. Germline assignment: CDR1 SGHTS and CDR2 YDEGEE.

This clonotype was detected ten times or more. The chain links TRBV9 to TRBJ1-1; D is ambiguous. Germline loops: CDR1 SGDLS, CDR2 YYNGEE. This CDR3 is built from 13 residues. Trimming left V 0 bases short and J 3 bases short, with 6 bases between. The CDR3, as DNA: TGTGCCAGCAGCGTAGGAGGGTACACTGAAGCTTTCTTT. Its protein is CASSVGGYTEAFF.

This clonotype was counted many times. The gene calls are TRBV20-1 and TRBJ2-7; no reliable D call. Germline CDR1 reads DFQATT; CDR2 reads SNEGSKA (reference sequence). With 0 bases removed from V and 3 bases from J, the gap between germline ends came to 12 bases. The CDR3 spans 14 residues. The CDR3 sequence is CSAREVERLYEQYF. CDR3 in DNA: TGCAGTGCTAGAGAGGTGGAACGTCTCTACGAGCAGTACTTC.

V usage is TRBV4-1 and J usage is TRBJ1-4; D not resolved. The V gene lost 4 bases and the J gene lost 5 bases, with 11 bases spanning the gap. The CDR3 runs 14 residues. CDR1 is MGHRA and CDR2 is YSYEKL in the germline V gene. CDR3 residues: CASSRRLSNEKLFF. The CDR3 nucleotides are TGCGCCAGCAGCCGCCGGCTTTCAAATGAAAAACTGTTTTTT.

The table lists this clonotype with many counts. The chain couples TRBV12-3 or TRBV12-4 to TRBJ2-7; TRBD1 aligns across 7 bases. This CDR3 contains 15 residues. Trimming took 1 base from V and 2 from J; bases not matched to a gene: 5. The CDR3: CASSLGGQLPYEQYF. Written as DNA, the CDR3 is TGTGCCAGCAGTTTAGGGGGACAGCTACCCTACGAGCAGTACTTC.

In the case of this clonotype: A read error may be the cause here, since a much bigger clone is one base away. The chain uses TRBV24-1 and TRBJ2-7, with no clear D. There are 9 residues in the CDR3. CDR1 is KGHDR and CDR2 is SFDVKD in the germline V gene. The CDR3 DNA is TGTGACCCAAGTTACGAGCAGTACTTC. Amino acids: CDPSYEQYF.

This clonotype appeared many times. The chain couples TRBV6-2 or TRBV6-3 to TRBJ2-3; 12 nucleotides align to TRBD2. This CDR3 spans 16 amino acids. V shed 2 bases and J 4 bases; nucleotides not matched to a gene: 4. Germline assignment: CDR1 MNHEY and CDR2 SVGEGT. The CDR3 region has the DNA TGTGCCAGCAGTTACCTGACTAGCGGGAGCCCAGATACGCAGTATTTT. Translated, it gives CASSYLTSGSPDTQYF.

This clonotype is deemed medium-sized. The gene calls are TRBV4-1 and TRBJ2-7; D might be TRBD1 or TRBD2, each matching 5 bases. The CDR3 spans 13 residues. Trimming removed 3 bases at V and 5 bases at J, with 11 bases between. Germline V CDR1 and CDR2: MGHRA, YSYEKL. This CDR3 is CASSHPGTHEQYF. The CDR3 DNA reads TGCGCCAGCAGCCACCCCGGGACCCACGAGCAGTACTTC.

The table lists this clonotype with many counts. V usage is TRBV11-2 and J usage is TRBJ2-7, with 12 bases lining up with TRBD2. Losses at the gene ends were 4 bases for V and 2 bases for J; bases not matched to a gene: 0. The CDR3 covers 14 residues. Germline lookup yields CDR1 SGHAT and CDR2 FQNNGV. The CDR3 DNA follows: TGTGCCAGCAGCTGGACTAGCGGGGCCTACGAGCAGTACTTC. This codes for CASSWTSGAYEQYF. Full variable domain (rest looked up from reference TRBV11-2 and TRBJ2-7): EAGVAQSPRYKIIEKRQSVAFWCNPISGHATLYWYQQILGQGPKLLIQFQNNGVVDDSQLPKDRFSAERLKGVDSTLKIQPAKLEDSAVYLCASSWTSGAYEQYFGPGTRLTVT.